What follows are 14 T cell receptor beta chains derived from one specimen sequenced in a study of OX40 agonist ivuxolimab in advanced cancers. The method behind the library was the immunoSEQ multiplex PCR assay. TCRdb took this table from immuneACCESS and kept in-frame rearrangements with V and J called. Such tables lack part of the clones; where checked against another copy, unresolved V genes explain under half of the gap, and the rest is unexplained. This sample is represented by around 48,000 clones; about 74% of them were singletons. About 2.6% of the sample is in the top ten clones. Sequenced material: CD4+ or CD8+ T cells sorted from blood, taken in a trial of the OX40 agonist ivuxolimab. The receptors come from an adult with an advanced solid tumor such as melanoma, head and neck, liver or kidney cancer.

V gene TRBV2 combines with J gene TRBJ2-4; D is possibly TRBD1 (6 bases). The CDR3 loop spans 17 amino acids. Germline CDR1 is SNHLY and CDR2 is FYNNEI. V gave up 5 bases and J gave up 4 bases, with 21 bases separating them. CDR3: CASSRPGTIERKNIQYF. The CDR3 DNA follows: TGTGCCAGCAGTCGACCCGGGACAATTGAGCGGAAAAACATTCAGTACTTC.

This clone was seen a single time. This chain uses TRBV28 with TRBJ2-2; 15 bases align to TRBD2. This CDR3 is built from 17 residues. V lost 6 bases, J lost 6 bases, and 8 bases stayed unmatched. The germline V gene encodes CDR1 MDHEN and CDR2 SYDVKM. The DNA of the CDR3 is TGTGCCAGCAGCCGGACTAGCGGGAGGGGCGTCTCCGGGGAGCTGTTTTTT. Protein sequence: CASSRTSGRGVSGELFF.

The chain employs TRBV7-3 and TRBJ1-2; TRBD1 matches 8 bases. CDR3 size: 13 residues. The germline gives CDR1 SGHTA, CDR2 FQGTGA. V lost 5 bases to trimming and J lost 5 bases; unmatched junction nucleotides: 4. CDR3 amino acids: CASSPTGGYGYTF. The CDR3 region has the DNA TGTGCCAGCAGCCCTACAGGGGGTTATGGCTACACCTTC.

The V call is TRBV25-1, the J call TRBJ2-7, with 8 bases matching TRBD1. V was pared by 3 bases and J by 7 bases, with 5 bases of the junction left unmatched. The CDR3 has 13 amino acids. Germline V CDR1 and CDR2: MGHDK, SYGVNS. The CDR3 is CASSEGQAFEQYF. In DNA, the CDR3 is TGTGCCAGCAGTGAGGGACAGGCATTTGAGCAGTACTTC.

This clone was recorded a few times. The chain couples TRBV9 to TRBJ2-7, with 8 bases matching TRBD2. The CDR3 loop spans 15 amino acids. V dropped 3 bases and J dropped 7; count of bases not matched to a gene: 12. CDR1 and CDR2 (germline): SGDLS, YYNGEE. CDR3 protein: CASSGSLSREGEQYF. Written as DNA, the CDR3 is TGTGCCAGCAGCGGATCCCTTAGCCGGGAGGGGGAGCAGTACTTC. The variable domain in full, with the rest retrieved from reference TRBV9 and TRBJ2-7, is DSGVTQTPKHLITATGQRVTLRCSPRSGDLSVYWYQQSLDQGLQFLIQYYNGEERAKGNILERFSAQQFPDLHSELNLSSLELGDSALYFCASSGSLSREGEQYFGPGTRLTVT.

This clone has just a few counts. The chain links TRBV11-2 to TRBJ2-2; the match to TRBD2 covers 7 bases. The CDR3 contains 15 residues. Germline assignment: CDR1 SGHAT and CDR2 FQNNGV. V shed 5 bases, J shed 4 bases, and the junction held 7 bases outside the gene matches. Written as DNA, the CDR3 is TGTGCCAGCAGCCGCATAGCGGGTCCCACCGGGGAGCTGTTTTTT. Translating gives CASSRIAGPTGELFF.

The chain uses TRBV19 and TRBJ2-3; TRBD2 agrees at 7 bases. V shed 5 bases, J shed 3 bases, and the junction held 11 bases outside the gene matches. The CDR3 covers 16 residues. The V gene's germline CDR1 is LNHDA and CDR2 SQIVND (reference sequence). CDR3 coding DNA: TGTGCCAGTAGTCGTAAGGGCGGGAGTCCTACAGATACGCAGTATTTT. Protein product: CASSRKGGSPTDTQYF.

This chain joins TRBV5-4 and TRBJ1-2; 7 bases fit TRBD1. This CDR3 region has 14 residues. Germline V gene data show CDR1 as SGHNT and CDR2 as YYREEE (reference sequence). Trimming took 1 base from V and 6 from J; bases not matched to a gene: 6. The CDR3 bases are TGTGCCAGCAGCTTGCCAGGGGGATACGATGGCTACACCTTC. Amino acids: CASSLPGGYDGYTF.

The V and J genes are TRBV9 and TRBJ1-1; TRBD1 is a possible D gene (5 bases). Germline-derived CDR1 and CDR2 are SGDLS and YYNGEE. V was cut by 0 bases and J by 0 bases, with 6 bases left in between. The CDR3 totals 14 residues. CDR3 coding DNA: TGTGCCAGCAGCGTAGGGGGCATGAACACTGAAGCTTTCTTT. Translated: CASSVGGMNTEAFF.

The J gene is TRBJ2-3, the V gene TRBV5-4; TRBD1 is a possible D gene (6 bases). Trimming stripped 3 bases from V and 3 bases from J, with 11 bases between. CDR3 length equals 14 residues. Germline V gene sequence: CDR1 SGHNT, CDR2 YYREEE (reference sequence). CDR3 loop: CASSSQGGTDTQYF. The CDR3 nucleotides read TGTGCCAGCAGCTCACAGGGTGGGACAGATACGCAGTATTTT.

V and J are TRBV21-1 and TRBJ2-7; TRBD1, the table's D call, lacks a check against the DNA. TRBV21-1 is designated a pseudogene. This CDR3 has 17 residues. CDR3 loop: CASSGKPDRPLCYEQYF. CDR3 nucleotide sequence: TGTGCCAGCAGCGGAAAACCGGACAGGCCCCTTTGCTACGAGCAGTACTTC.

This chain uses TRBV28 with TRBJ1-2; D remains unclear. V was shortened by 2 bases and J by 5 bases, with 21 bases between the two germline ends. Germline V CDR1 and CDR2: MDHEN, SYDVKM. This CDR3 is built from 17 residues. The CDR3 DNA reads TGTGCCAGCAGTTTACGGGATTGGGCCGGAATTGGATATGGCTACACCTTC. It codes for CASSLRDWAGIGYGYTF.

CDR3 in DNA: TGCAGCGTGAGGGGAGTCACTGAAGCTTTCTTT. It encodes CSVRGVTEAFF. The rearrangement links TRBV29-1 to TRBJ1-1; tentatively, D is TRBD1 (5 bases). The CDR3 is 11 residues long. The V gene lost 6 bases and the J gene lost 4 bases, with 9 bases spanning the gap. Germline CDR1 is SQVTM and CDR2 is ANQGSEA.

V and J are TRBV5-1 and TRBJ2-7; 7 nucleotides align to TRBD1. Losses at the gene ends were 0 bases for V and 3 bases for J; bases not matched to a gene: 3. There are 14 residues in the CDR3. Looked up from germline, CDR1 is SGHRS and CDR2 is YFSETQ. CDR3 region: CASSLETGNYEQYF. The DNA of the CDR3 is TGCGCCAGCAGCTTGGAGACAGGGAACTACGAGCAGTACTTC.